This T cell receptor (beta chain) was captured by sequencing in a study of T cell repertoires in cytomegalovirus infection. Study-wide background: From public TCR beta signatures came an indication of both CMV infection and matching HLA type.

TCRdb passed the reads through MiXCR, listing each CDR3 protein once. The table has approximately 100,000 distinct CDR3 sequences, about a quarter seen once. Study-level points and caveats: Cumulative frequency of public TCR beta families picked out carriers of CMV plus the relevant HLA. HLA-C-restricted CMV-specific TCR beta clonotypes prevailed in the ex vivo response.

In regard to this clonotype: Antigen specificity is unknown.

The origin of this receptor is a human donor in good health (CMV status not recorded). Some clones in this sample may be carry-over from other donors' samples. The sequencing input was CD8+ T cells from PBMCs.

Here the CDR3 reads CASSSRTATDTQYF. The CDR3 DNA follows: TGTGCCAGCAGCTCTAGAACCGCCACAGATACGCAGTATTTT. The chain uses TRBV5-6 and TRBJ2-3, with D uncertain. V was clipped by 3 bases and J by 2 bases, with 10 bases between them. CDR1 is SGHDT and CDR2 is YYEEEE in the germline V gene. The CDR3 spans 14 residues.